Listed here are 19 T cell receptor beta chains from one sample, sequenced in a study of shared clonotypes between healthy human individuals. Terminally differentiated effector memory CD45RA+ cells were excluded from the naive CD8 cells, which were CD45RO-negative and positively selected for CCR7. Assay: immunoSEQ multiplex PCR; the TCRdb copy retains only in-frame clones and omits some. The sample holds about 2.1 million clones; just over 90% are singletons and the top ten take approximately 1.7%. The sequencing sample was made of naive CD8+ T cells from PBMCs. The origin of the receptors is a man aged 18 to 30 in good health. Some clones in this sample may be carry-over from other donors' samples.

The genes are TRBV6-5 and TRBJ2-7; 10 bases match TRBD1. This CDR3 comprises 14 residues. The V gene end was trimmed by 5 bases and the J gene end by 2 bases; junction bases not matched to a gene: 3. Germline CDR1 and CDR2: MNHEY and SVGAGI. The CDR3, as DNA: TGTGCCAGCAGTACCGGACAGGGGGCCTACGAGCAGTACTTC. It translates to CASSTGQGAYEQYF.

The chain employs TRBV28 and TRBJ1-5, with 9 nucleotides matching TRBD1. This CDR3 contains 13 residues. Trimming removed 6 bases from V and 7 bases from J; junction bases left unmatched: 4. The germline V gene encodes CDR1 MDHEN and CDR2 SYDVKM. DNA of the CDR3: TGTGCCAGCAGCGGGACAGGGTGGCAGCCCCAGCATTTT. This gives the protein CASSGTGWQPQHF.

This chain connects TRBV6-1 to TRBJ2-5; D not resolved. With 2 bases removed from V and 3 bases from J, the gap between germline ends came to 7 bases. This CDR3 contains 13 residues. Germline CDR1 is MNHNS and CDR2 is SASEGT. The CDR3 region is CASSELREETQYF. In DNA form, the CDR3 reads TGTGCCAGCAGTGAACTCAGAGAAGAGACCCAGTACTTC.

The rearrangement joins TRBV5-1 to TRBJ2-7, with TRBD1 matching over 7 bases. This CDR3 region has 16 residues. J gave up 0 bases and V 4 bases, and 10 bases lay outside the gene matches. Per germline, CDR1 SGHRS and CDR2 YFSETQ. For the CDR3, the DNA is TGCGCCAGCAGCGGACGTACAGGGGTTGGCTCCTACGAGCAGTACTTC. Translation: CASSGRTGVGSYEQYF.

V is TRBV18 and J is TRBJ2-7, with D perhaps matching TRBD1 (6 bases). Germline V gives CDR1 KGHSH, CDR2 LQKENI. This CDR3 has 13 residues. The V and J ends lost 8 bases and 0 bases respectively, with 11 bases between them. CDR3 region: CASLGDTSYEQYF. CDR3 sequence (DNA): TGTGCCAGCCTAGGGGACACCTCCTACGAGCAGTACTTC.

This chain connects TRBV14 to TRBJ2-1, with D unclear. V lost 6 bases to trimming and J lost 4 bases, with 13 bases between them. This CDR3 comprises 14 residues. Germline V gene data show CDR1 as SGHDN and CDR2 as FVKESK. The DNA of the CDR3 is TGTGCCAGCAGGCACGAAGGAGCGTACAATGAGCAGTTCTTC. Protein product: CASRHEGAYNEQFF. The whole variable domain, filled in from reference TRBV14 and TRBJ2-1, reads EAGVTQFPSHSVIEKGQTVTLRCDPISGHDNLYWYRRVMGKEIKFLLHFVKESKQDESGMPNNRFLAERTGGTYSTLKVQPAELEDSGVYFCASRHEGAYNEQFFGPGTRLTVL.

The chain couples TRBV27 to TRBJ2-1; 7 bases agree with TRBD2. This CDR3 region has 14 residues. With 3 bases clipped from V and 6 bases from J, the junction kept 5 bases outside the gene matches. The germline gives CDR1 MNHEY, CDR2 SMNVEV (reference sequence). The CDR3 sequence: CASSFLGGSNEQFF. CDR3 bases: TGTGCCAGCAGTTTTCTGGGAGGGTCCAATGAGCAGTTCTTC.

This clone came up once. This sequence joins TRBV28 and TRBJ2-7; 7 bases match TRBD1. In germline, CDR1 is MDHEN, CDR2 SYDVKM. Trimming at V came to 9 bases and at J to 4 bases, leaving 6 bases not matched to a gene. The CDR3 loop spans 12 amino acids. The CDR3 nucleotides are TGTGCCAGTGGGGACAGCGGATACGAGCAGTACTTC. It specifies CASGDSGYEQYF.

This clone showed up just once. This chain joins TRBV28 and TRBJ2-5; D unclear. V shed 7 bases and J shed 5 bases, with 14 bases lying between them. The CDR3 loop spans 13 amino acids. Germline CDR1 MDHEN, CDR2 SYDVKM. The CDR3 nucleotides are TGTGCCAGCAACCGCGGACCCCTTGAGACCCAGTACTTC. Translated: CASNRGPLETQYF.

This rearrangement joins TRBV28 to TRBJ2-3; a possible D gene is TRBD2 (7 bases). The CDR3 extends over 15 amino acids. The germline CDR1 and CDR2 sequences are MDHEN and SYDVKM. The V end lost 7 bases, the J end lost 3 bases, and 17 bases lay between the germline ends. CDR3: CASTGGPSGTDTQYF. CDR3 DNA sequence: TGTGCCAGCACCGGGGGGCCTAGCGGAACAGATACGCAGTATTTT.

The chain couples TRBV15 to TRBJ2-7; D not certain. Per the germline V gene, CDR1 is LNHNV and CDR2 is YYDKDF (reference sequence). The CDR3 is made up of 15 amino acids. V was cut by 1 base and J by 2 bases, with 12 bases left in between. CDR3 amino acids: CATSRAVVQAYEQYF. CDR3 in DNA: TGTGCCACCAGCAGAGCCGTCGTCCAAGCCTACGAGCAGTACTTC.

V and J are TRBV15 and TRBJ2-2, with D perhaps TRBD2 (6 bases). Trimming took 1 base from V and 2 from J, leaving 14 bases between them. CDR1 is LNHNV, CDR2 YYDKDF, per germline (reference sequence). The CDR3 has 17 residues. The chain's CDR3 is CATSRGEAGRNTGELFF. CDR3 DNA: TGTGCCACCAGCAGAGGGGAAGCGGGTCGTAACACCGGGGAGCTGTTTTTT.

The CDR3, as DNA: TGTGCCAGCAGCGTCAGCGGGGGGACCTACGAGCAGTACTTC. Residues: CASSVSGGTYEQYF. The chain joins TRBV28 to TRBJ2-7; 9 nucleotides agree with TRBD2. V shed 6 bases and J 2 bases; nucleotides not matched to a gene: 5. Germline CDR1 and CDR2: MDHEN and SYDVKM. The CDR3 is 14 amino acids.

The count of this clone is one. The gene calls are TRBV9 and TRBJ2-2; a weak D match, TRBD2 (5 bases). Germline CDR1 SGDLS, CDR2 YYNGEE. There are 15 residues in the CDR3. Trimming took 5 bases from V and 4 from J, leaving 15 bases between them. This CDR3 reads CASRAMGAGTGELFF. Here the CDR3 DNA reads TGTGCCAGCAGGGCCATGGGAGCCGGCACCGGGGAGCTGTTTTTT. The whole variable domain, filled in from reference TRBV9 and TRBJ2-2, reads DSGVTQTPKHLITATGQRVTLRCSPRSGDLSVYWYQQSLDQGLQFLIQYYNGEERAKGNILERFSAQQFPDLHSELNLSSLELGDSALYFCASRAMGAGTGELFFGEGSRLTVL.

The rearrangement uses TRBV9 and TRBJ1-2; 11 nucleotides agree with TRBD1. The J segment lost 8 bases and the V segment lost 3 bases, leaving 12 bases of the junction unmatched. The CDR3 consists of 16 residues. Germline values: CDR1 SGDLS, CDR2 YYNGEE. CDR3: CASSGEKDRGRWGYTF. CDR3 DNA sequence: TGTGCCAGCAGCGGAGAAAAGGACAGGGGGCGATGGGGCTACACCTTC. Full variable domain (rest looked up from reference TRBV9 and TRBJ1-2): DSGVTQTPKHLITATGQRVTLRCSPRSGDLSVYWYQQSLDQGLQFLIQYYNGEERAKGNILERFSAQQFPDLHSELNLSSLELGDSALYFCASSGEKDRGRWGYTFGSGTRLTVV.

CDR3 in DNA: TGTGCCAGCAGCGTAGATCTCGGGACTAGTTCCTATGAGCAGTTCTTC. It translates to CASSVDLGTSSYEQFF. The chain joins TRBV9 to TRBJ2-1, with 8 bases identical to TRBD2. This CDR3 spans 16 amino acids. Germline trimming cut 0 bases from V and 8 bases from J; bases unmatched to any gene: 10. Per germline, CDR1 SGDLS and CDR2 YYNGEE.

In DNA, the CDR3 is TGCGCCAGCAGTCCCGTTTGGGGCCACGAGCAGTACTTC. Its translation: CASSPVWGHEQYF. The V call is TRBV10-1, the J call TRBJ2-7, with D tentatively TRBD1 (5 bases). The CDR3 contains 13 residues. The V gene's germline CDR1 is WNHNN and CDR2 SYGVQD (reference sequence). Between the trimmed V and J ends, which lost 5 bases and 5 bases, there was a span of 13 bases.

The V gene is TRBV27, the J gene TRBJ2-3, with 7 bases aligning to TRBD2. The CDR3 sequence is 16 residues long. The V gene end was trimmed by 3 bases and the J gene end by 2 bases; junction bases not matched to a gene: 8. Germline V lookup: CDR1 MNHEY, CDR2 SMNVEV (reference sequence). For the CDR3, the DNA is TGTGCCAGCAGTTTGACTAGCCTCACCTTCACAGATACGCAGTATTTT. This gives the protein CASSLTSLTFTDTQYF.

The chain links TRBV12-5 to TRBJ1-5; possibly TRBD1 for D (5 bases). V lost 1 base and J 7 bases, leaving 17 bases between the germline ends. CDR3 length: 16 amino acids. Germline V gene sequence: CDR1 LGHNT, CDR2 FRNRAP. The CDR3 sequence: CASGLAKGVVGQPQHF. The CDR3 nucleotides read TGTGCTAGTGGTTTGGCGAAAGGGGTGGTCGGCCAGCCCCAGCATTTT.